This T cell receptor beta chain comes out of a study of B cell selection in AIRE deficiency. The CDR3 totals 16 residues. Germline assignment: CDR1 SGHVS and CDR2 FQNEAQ. The V and J ends lost 1 base and 4 bases, in that order; junction bases with no gene match: 6. Conventional CD4 T cells were sorted as CD4+CD127+ cells. Here immunoSEQ multiplex PCR was the method, and the copy in TCRdb shows in-frame clones only, minus some. Here the sample spans fewer than 30,000 clones, just under 97% being singletons. A few counts support this clone. Its target is unknown. Findings of the study overall: Tconv and Treg cells from AIRE-deficient patients resembled healthy donors in TCRBV usage, CDR3 length and diversity. About a third of healthy-donor shared Treg TCRbeta sequences appeared in patient Tconv cells. Shorter CDR3s marked shared Treg sequences, biased toward few non-templated insertions.

This TCR was recovered from a human donor with AIRE deficiency. The J gene is TRBJ2-2, the V gene TRBV7-8; 7 bases align to TRBD2. The source material was conventional CD4+ T cells sorted from PBMCs. Written as DNA, the CDR3 is TGTGCCAGCAGCTTAGGGGGCGGGAGTTTCACCGGGGAGCTGTTTTTT. Residues: CASSLGGGSFTGELFF.